The 23 T cell receptor beta chains presented below share a single source sample, sequenced in a study of shared T cell receptors in the human thymus. TCRdb's table, derived via immunoSEQ multiplex PCR, lists solely in-frame clones and lacks some. The sample includes hundreds of thousands of clones, about four fifths of them seen just once. These data were likewise used in another study, on human thymus T cells.

Material for sequencing was thymocytes. The receptors stem from a boy less than two years old with a congenital heart defect.

The genes are TRBV28 and TRBJ2-4; the match to TRBD2 covers 8 bases. Germline V gene data show CDR1 as MDHEN and CDR2 as SYDVKM. The CDR3 consists of 18 residues. Losses at the gene ends were 5 bases for V and 0 bases for J; bases not matched to a gene: 12. The CDR3 spells CASSPRPLLAGAKNIQYF. DNA for the CDR3: TGTGCCAGCAGTCCGCGGCCCCTGCTAGCGGGAGCCAAAAACATTCAGTACTTC.

The chain couples TRBV9 to TRBJ2-5; a weak D match, TRBD2 (5 bases). The germline V and J ends were trimmed by 4 bases and 3 bases, with 13 bases remaining between them. The CDR3 contains 14 residues. Germline V CDR1 and CDR2: SGDLS, YYNGEE. This CDR3 reads CASSPPERKETQYF. The CDR3 DNA reads as TGTGCCAGCAGCCCACCGGAGCGGAAAGAGACCCAGTACTTC.

The chain uses TRBV9 and TRBJ1-1, with D hard to call. The CDR3 is made up of 13 amino acids. CDR1 is SGDLS and CDR2 is YYNGEE in the germline V gene. The germline V and J ends were trimmed by 5 bases and 1 base, with 9 bases remaining between them. The CDR3 here is CASSYRENTEAFF. In nucleotides, the CDR3 is TGTGCCAGCAGTTACCGGGAGAACACTGAAGCTTTCTTT.

The chain uses TRBV7-2 and TRBJ2-1; 8 positions agree with TRBD1. The CDR3 has 17 residues. V lost 0 bases to trimming and J lost 4 bases; unmatched junction nucleotides: 8. Germline assignment: CDR1 SGHTA and CDR2 FQGNSA. This chain's CDR3 is CASSLAETGDLYNEQFF. CDR3 DNA: TGTGCCAGCAGCTTAGCCGAGACAGGGGACCTTTACAATGAGCAGTTCTTC.

A single count supports this clone. The chain links TRBV2 to TRBJ2-7; 13 bases map to TRBD2. In germline, CDR1 is SNHLY, CDR2 FYNNEI. The V and J ends lost 6 bases and 4 bases, in that order; junction bases with no gene match: 3. This CDR3 is 14 amino acids long. CDR3 coding DNA: TGTGCCAGCAGCACGGGACTAGCGGGATACGAGCAGTACTTC. It codes for CASSTGLAGYEQYF.

The rearrangement uses TRBV28 and TRBJ1-5, with D tentatively TRBD1 (5 bases). Germline values: CDR1 MDHEN, CDR2 SYDVKM. V lost 0 bases and J 7 bases, leaving 13 bases between the germline ends. The CDR3 has 15 amino acids. As DNA, the CDR3 is TGTGCCAGCAGTTTATGGGGCAGGGTAGGACAGCCCCAGCATTTT. Protein: CASSLWGRVGQPQHF.

This clone was counted a few times. The rearrangement links TRBV2 to TRBJ2-3; perhaps TRBD2 as D (6 bases). V was cut by 1 base and J by 5 bases, with 7 bases left in between. CDR1 and CDR2 from the germline V gene are SNHLY and FYNNEI. The CDR3 extends over 13 amino acids. The chain's CDR3 is CASSEVGGDTQYF. The CDR3 DNA is TGTGCCAGCAGTGAAGTGGGGGGAGATACGCAGTATTTT.

The gene calls are TRBV10-2 and TRBJ2-7; 7 nucleotides align to TRBD1. The junction had 8 bases not matched to a gene; V was cut back by 3 bases and J by 0 bases. CDR3 length equals 16 residues. Germline CDR1 and CDR2: WSHSY and SAAADI. The CDR3 region has the DNA TGCGCCAGCAGTGACCAGGACAGGAGCCTCTCCTACGAGCAGTACTTC. Amino acids: CASSDQDRSLSYEQYF.

This clone has a handful of counts. The V call is TRBV10-1, the J call TRBJ2-3; 8 bases are a match to TRBD2. The trim removed 3 bases at V and 3 bases at J, leaving 2 bases unmatched. The CDR3 covers 14 residues. In germline, CDR1 is WNHNN, CDR2 SYGVQD (reference sequence). Here the CDR3 reads CASSDREGTDTQYF. DNA for the CDR3: TGCGCCAGCAGTGACCGGGAGGGTACAGATACGCAGTATTTT.

The chain links TRBV4-3 to TRBJ2-2; 7 bases align to TRBD2. CDR1 is LGHNA and CDR2 is YSLEER in the germline V gene. The V and J ends lost 0 bases and 7 bases, in that order; junction bases with no gene match: 11. CDR3 length equals 17 residues. CDR3 nucleotides: TGCGCCAGCAGCCAAGATAGTAGGGAGGGCCCTGACGGGGAGCTGTTTTTT. It is translated as CASSQDSREGPDGELFF.

The chain uses TRBV9 and TRBJ2-2; tentatively, D is TRBD2 (6 bases). Germline V gives CDR1 SGDLS, CDR2 YYNGEE. Trimming left V 3 bases short and J 6 bases short, with 6 bases between. The CDR3 runs to 12 residues. CDR3 loop: CASSGRAGELFF. CDR3 nucleotide sequence: TGTGCCAGCAGCGGGAGGGCCGGGGAGCTGTTTTTT.

The rearrangement links TRBV2 to TRBJ2-7, with 13 bases fitting TRBD2. Germline V gene lookup returns CDR1 SNHLY and CDR2 FYNNEI. The V gene end was trimmed by 6 bases and the J gene end by 0 bases; junction bases not matched to a gene: 11. The CDR3 runs to 18 residues. The DNA of the CDR3 is TGTGCCAGCAGGGTGACTAGCGGGAGGCGAAGAGGCTCCTACGAGCAGTACTTC. Translating gives CASRVTSGRRRGSYEQYF.

This clone was observed a handful of times. V and J are TRBV27 and TRBJ2-1, with 10 bases fitting TRBD2. The germline V gene has CDR1 MNHEY and CDR2 SMNVEV (reference sequence). The CDR3 length is 17 residues. J gave up 7 bases and V 0 bases, and 9 bases lay outside the gene matches. CDR3 in DNA: TGTGCCAGCAGTTTATCGCCAGGGACTAGCGAGAGGAATGAGCAGTTCTTC. This sequence encodes CASSLSPGTSERNEQFF.

The V call is TRBV19, the J call TRBJ2-3; D is perhaps TRBD2 (6 bases). Germline CDR1 and CDR2: LNHDA and SQIVND (reference sequence). The CDR3 loop spans 14 amino acids. V gave up 7 bases and J gave up 0 bases, with 11 bases separating them. CDR3 sequence reads: CASMTDYSTDTQYF. As DNA, the CDR3 is TGTGCCAGTATGACGGACTATAGCACAGATACGCAGTATTTT.

The rearrangement uses TRBV12-5 and TRBJ2-5; weak D call: TRBD1 (5 bases). The CDR3 is 13 residues long. Trimming cost V 6 bases and J 1 base, with 9 bases left between them. Germline V gives CDR1 LGHNT, CDR2 FRNRAP. CDR3 nucleotide sequence: TGTGCTAGTGGATCCGACAGCCAAGAGACCCAGTACTTC. Translation gives CASGSDSQETQYF.

The chain combines TRBV4-3 with TRBJ1-4, with 7 bases matching TRBD1. The CDR3 is made up of 14 amino acids. V lost 3 bases to trimming and J lost 4 bases; unmatched junction nucleotides: 2. Germline V CDR1 and CDR2: LGHNA, YSLEER. The CDR3 DNA reads as TGCGCCAGCAGCCAGGGACAGATTAATGAAAAACTGTTTTTT. Protein sequence: CASSQGQINEKLFF.

J is TRBJ2-2 and V is TRBV6-5, with D possibly being TRBD2 (5 bases). CDR1 is MNHEY, CDR2 SVGAGI, per germline. This CDR3 region has 14 residues. The germline V and J ends were trimmed by 2 bases and 5 bases, with 9 bases remaining between them. The CDR3 region has the DNA TGTGCCAGCAGTTACCCTAGCCCAACCGGGGAGCTGTTTTTT. Its translation is CASSYPSPTGELFF.

The rearrangement links TRBV6-1 to TRBJ1-5; 7 bases match TRBD1. The germline CDR1 and CDR2 sequences are MNHNS and SASEGT. The V gene end was trimmed by 6 bases and the J gene end by 3 bases; junction bases not matched to a gene: 5. The CDR3 covers 14 residues. The CDR3 coding sequence is TGTGCCAGCAGGACCGGGACAGACAATCAGCCCCAGCATTTT. It codes for CASRTGTDNQPQHF.

This clone was seen just once. The chain carries TRBV7-9 and TRBJ2-1; TRBD1 is a possible D gene (5 bases). This CDR3 region has 13 residues. Deletions cut 5 bases from V and 8 bases from J, with 13 bases between. Per the germline V gene, CDR1 is SEHNR and CDR2 is FQNEAQ (reference sequence). This chain's CDR3 is CASSPGPLDEQFF. CDR3 bases: TGTGCCAGCAGCCCAGGGCCCCTGGATGAGCAGTTCTTC.

The rearrangement uses TRBV5-1 and TRBJ2-1, with 7 bases matching TRBD2. The V gene end was trimmed by 4 bases and the J gene end by 8 bases; junction bases not matched to a gene: 15. Per germline, CDR1 SGHRS and CDR2 YFSETQ. The CDR3 extends over 16 amino acids. CDR3 protein: CASSPRRREPRDEQFF. The CDR3 coding sequence is TGCGCCAGCAGCCCTCGGAGGCGGGAGCCCAGGGATGAGCAGTTCTTC.

In nucleotides, the CDR3 is TGTGCCTGGAGTGTCAGGACAGGGGACCCCCTTCAAGAGACCCAGTACTTC. This sequence encodes CAWSVRTGDPLQETQYF. J is TRBJ2-5 and V is TRBV30, with 9 bases that match TRBD1. The CDR3 contains 17 residues. Germline V gene data show CDR1 as GTSNPN and CDR2 as SVGIG (reference sequence). V shed 0 bases and J 2 bases; nucleotides not matched to a gene: 10.

The chain employs TRBV18 and TRBJ2-3, with a tentative D call TRBD2 (5 bases). With 4 bases removed from V and 6 bases from J, the gap between germline ends came to 8 bases. CDR1 KGHSH and CDR2 LQKENI come from the germline V gene. This CDR3 is built from 12 residues. Here the CDR3 reads CASSRTPDTQYF. The CDR3 bases are TGTGCCAGCTCACGGACTCCCGATACGCAGTATTTT. The whole variable domain, remainder taken from reference TRBV18 and TRBJ2-3, is NAGVMQNPRHLVRRRGQEARLRCSPMKGHSHVYWYRQLPEEGLKFMVYLQKENIIDESGMPKERFSAEFPKEGPSILRIQQVVRGDSAAYFCASSRTPDTQYFGPGTRLTVL.

The gene calls are TRBV11-1 and TRBJ2-5, with D perhaps matching TRBD2 (5 bases). Germline CDR1 reads SGHAT; CDR2 reads FQDESV (reference sequence). The length of the CDR3 is 14 residues. V shed 1 base and J shed 5 bases, with 11 bases lying between them. Written as DNA, the CDR3 is TGTGCCAGCAGCTTAGAGGAGCGGCAGGAGACCCAGTACTTC. Its translation is CASSLEERQETQYF. The complete variable domain, with remaining parts taken from reference TRBV11-1 and TRBJ2-5, reads EAEVAQSPRYKITEKSQAVAFWCDPISGHATLYWYRQILGQGPELLVQFQDESVVDDSQLPKDRFSAERLKGVDSTLKIQPAELGDSAMYLCASSLEERQETQYFGPGTRLLVL.